The clone carrying this T cell receptor beta chain was found a few times. As yet, its antigen is unknown. This sample's treatment: roughly ten-day PBMC culture with coronavirus spike peptide pools or control peptides (ViraFEST assay). The data derive from a study of vaccination and CD4 T cells after COVID-19. Across the whole study: As control conditions, cultures were given either a CEFX pool serving as positive control, an HIV-1 Nef pool, or no peptide at all.

An Oncomine TCR Beta short-read assay was used to sequence the DNA from cultured CD4+ T cells. TCRdb ran MiXCR on the PCR reads and lists one entry per CDR3 protein. The data show roughly 10,000 distinct CDR3 sequences, roughly 37% seen once. Germline trimming cut 6 bases from V and 3 bases from J; bases unmatched to any gene: 3. The CDR3 has 12 residues. CDR1 is DFQATT and CDR2 is SNEGSKA in the germline V gene (reference sequence). Study-wide points: This study had few convalescent patients and no early post-infection samples.

This receptor was taken from a human donor who had recovered from COVID-19. Sequenced: CD4+ T cells from blood, cultured in vitro. The V call is TRBV20-1, the J call TRBJ1-1; TRBD1 aligns across 8 bases. The CDR3, as DNA: TGCAGTGCCCCGGACAGGGACACTGAAGCTTTCTTT. Translated, it gives CSAPDRDTEAFF.